This T cell receptor (beta chain) is drawn from a study of CD8 T cells in ankylosing spondylitis. The study's findings and limits: Reportedly, matched ankylosing spondylitis synovial fluid was significantly enriched for disease-linked clones.

This clonotype was recorded at least ten times. Its antigen is as yet unknown. The germline CDR1 and CDR2 sequences are SGDLS and YYNGEE. The CDR3 has 12 amino acids. The V and J ends lost 3 bases and 2 bases respectively, with 3 bases between them. Quantitative 5'-RACE with molecular barcodes generated TCR beta libraries. TCRdb used MiXCR to reprocess the 5' RACE reads, holding one entry per CDR3 protein. The repertoire holds under 9,000 distinct CDR3 sequences, with 8.2% as singletons. The sample was blood, either unsorted or a sorted T cell fraction (not recorded which). This chain connects TRBV9 to TRBJ2-1, with D unclear. This TCR came from a male donor with ankylosing spondylitis or in good health (not recorded which). CDR3 residues: CASSATYNEQFF. CDR3 DNA sequence: TGTGCCAGCAGCGCGACCTACAATGAGCAGTTCTTC.